A single TCR beta chain is shown here with its context. These data come from a study of blood T cell repertoires in COVID-19. Background on the study: Donors in the United States, Italy and Spain gave samples during acute or convalescent COVID-19. The analysed material was cDNA or gDNA that came from T cells, B-cell-depleted T cells, or PBMCs.

Recruited during active infection, patients (from Seattle) were subsequently followed longitudinally. Germline V lookup: CDR1 DFQATT, CDR2 SNEGSKA (reference sequence). The CDR3 covers 11 residues. V lost 3 bases and J 8 bases, leaving 10 bases between the germline ends. Authors' analysis steps: It was from reference gene primer amplification that nucleated cell counts were estimated. Sequenced by immunoSEQ multiplex PCR; TCRdb stores in-frame clones only, minus some. The DNA was the basis for D and trimming; V, J and clone size are from that table. The sample contains under 200,000 clones, over 80% of which appear only once.

This clonotype was obtained from an elderly woman with COVID-19, enrolled during active disease. The sample comprised peripheral blood. The chain combines TRBV20-1 with TRBJ1-2; D gene unclear. CDR3 sequence: CSASPVGGYTF. CDR3 nucleotides: TGCAGTGCTAGCCCCGTGGGCGGCTACACCTTC.